These 17 T cell receptor beta chains originate from one sample sequenced in a study of blood T cell repertoires in COVID-19. TCRdb's copy holds only in-frame clones and misses some; the assay was immunoSEQ multiplex PCR. The sample holds some 40,000 clones, roughly 92% seen once. The material sequenced was peripheral blood. These receptors all stem from a man aged 45-65 years with COVID-19, enrolled during active disease.

The J gene is TRBJ1-1, the V gene TRBV2, with 9 bases lining up with TRBD1. The junction had 7 bases not matched to a gene; V was cut back by 6 bases and J by 5 bases. This CDR3 has 14 residues. Germline CDR1 is SNHLY and CDR2 is FYNNEI. CDR3 residues: CASRFGTGPTEAFF. CDR3 nucleotide sequence: TGTGCCAGCAGATTTGGGACAGGGCCAACTGAAGCTTTCTTT.

The rearrangement uses TRBV21-1 and TRBJ1-4; the table calls TRBD1, which could not be checked here. TRBV21-1 represents a pseudogene. This CDR3 region has 17 residues. In DNA form, the CDR3 reads TGTGCCAGCAGCATTGGACAGGGGCCGTCAACTAATGAAAAACTGTTTTTT. It encodes CASSIGQGPSTNEKLFF.

This clone was counted once. The chain has TRBV5-1 and TRBJ2-5; 9 nucleotides align to TRBD1. V was clipped by 4 bases and J by 4 bases; unmatched bases: 5. Germline-derived CDR1 and CDR2 are SGHRS and YFSETQ. This CDR3 region has 14 residues. CDR3 sequence (DNA): TGCGCCAGCAGCGCACAGGGGGCAGGAGAGACCCAGTACTTC. This translates into CASSAQGAGETQYF. Full variable domain (outside the CDR3, taken from reference TRBV5-1 and TRBJ2-5): KAGVTQTPRYLIKTRGQQVTLSCSPISGHRSVSWYQQTPGQGLQFLFEYFSETQRNKGNFPGRFSGRQFSNSRSEMNVSTLELGDSALYLCASSAQGAGETQYFGPGTRLLVL.

This clone was counted between two and nine times. The chain carries TRBV19 and TRBJ1-6, with 11 bases lining up with TRBD1. The CDR3 runs 16 residues. The V and J ends lost 6 bases and 0 bases, in that order; junction bases with no gene match: 1. The germline V gene has CDR1 LNHDA and CDR2 SQIVND (reference sequence). In nucleotides, the CDR3 is TGTGCCAGTAGGGGGACAGGGGGCTCCTATAATTCACCCCTCCACTTT. This translates into CASRGTGGSYNSPLHF.

The chain is built from TRBV5-1 and TRBJ1-1, with unresolved D. Germline V gene sequence: CDR1 SGHRS, CDR2 YFSETQ. The CDR3 totals 15 residues. The germline V and J ends were trimmed by 0 bases and 1 base, with 10 bases remaining between them. In DNA, the CDR3 is TGCGCCAGCAGCTTGGATTACGGAGGGAACACTGAAGCTTTCTTT. This codes for CASSLDYGGNTEAFF. The whole variable domain, filled in from reference TRBV5-1 and TRBJ1-1, reads KAGVTQTPRYLIKTRGQQVTLSCSPISGHRSVSWYQQTPGQGLQFLFEYFSETQRNKGNFPGRFSGRQFSNSRSEMNVSTLELGDSALYLCASSLDYGGNTEAFFGQGTRLTVV.

Turning to this clone: The same CDR3 is also encoded by other DNA sequences in this sample. CDR3: CASSFDRGTNEKLFF. The DNA for the CDR3 is TGTGCCAGCAGCTTTGACCGAGGAACTAATGAAAAACTGTTTTTT. The chain employs TRBV7-2 and TRBJ1-4; D remains ambiguous. The length of the CDR3 is 15 residues. Germline V gene sequence: CDR1 SGHTA, CDR2 FQGNSA. Trimming took 3 bases from V and 1 from J, leaving 9 bases between them.

This chain joins TRBV4-2 and TRBJ2-2; 10 bases align to TRBD2. The CDR3 consists of 19 residues. V trimming: 3 bases; J trimming: 2 bases; junction bases outside the gene matches: 12. CDR1 is LGHNA and CDR2 is YNFKEQ in the germline V gene. The CDR3, as DNA: TGTGCCAGCAGCCAGTTCAACCTAGCGGGAGTAACTAACACCGGGGAGCTGTTTTTT. This gives the protein CASSQFNLAGVTNTGELFF.

The genes are TRBV19 and TRBJ2-1; tentatively, D is TRBD2 (6 bases). CDR1 and CDR2 (germline): LNHDA, SQIVND (reference sequence). With 2 bases removed from V and 7 bases from J, the gap between germline ends came to 24 bases. The CDR3 runs 18 residues. The CDR3 reads CASSITFLEGIWRNEQFF. Here the CDR3 DNA reads TGTGCCAGTAGTATAACCTTTCTGGAGGGAATCTGGAGAAATGAGCAGTTCTTC.

This chain joins TRBV3-1 (or the pseudogene TRBV3-2) and TRBJ1-2; D is unresolved. CDR3 length: 13 amino acids. Per germline, CDR1 LGHDT and CDR2 YNNKEL (reference sequence). The V and J ends lost 4 bases and 0 bases respectively, with 6 bases between them. This CDR3 reads CASSPTTNYGYTF. The CDR3 DNA sequence: TGTGCCAGCAGCCCCACAACTAACTATGGCTACACCTTC.

The chain recombines TRBV6-2 or TRBV6-3 with TRBJ2-3; 10 bases are a match to TRBD1. J was trimmed by 4 bases and V by 6 bases; bases with no gene match: 7. The germline V gene has CDR1 MNHEY and CDR2 SVGEGT. The CDR3 consists of 15 residues. CDR3 in DNA: TGTGCCAGCAGCCTTCCGGGGACAGGGGCAGATACGCAGTATTTT. This codes for CASSLPGTGADTQYF.

This sequence joins TRBV6-2 or TRBV6-3 and TRBJ2-7; no clear D gene. V was pared by 3 bases and J by 1 base, with 7 bases between. The CDR3 is 13 amino acids. The germline gives CDR1 MNHEY, CDR2 SVGEGT. CDR3 bases: TGTGCCAGCAGTTATAGCTTGTCCTACGAGCAGTACTTC. This encodes CASSYSLSYEQYF.

The gene calls are TRBV5-6 and TRBJ2-7; 10 nucleotides line up with TRBD2. The CDR3 runs 14 residues. CDR1 and CDR2 from the germline V gene are SGHDT and YYEEEE. The junction had 4 bases not matched to a gene; V was cut back by 3 bases and J by 4 bases. The CDR3 region is CASSSGLAAYEQYF. The CDR3 region has the DNA TGTGCCAGCAGCTCAGGACTAGCGGCTTACGAGCAGTACTTC.

The table lists this clone with a few counts. V gene TRBV4-2 combines with J gene TRBJ1-5, with TRBD1 matching 7 bases. Trimming at V came to 0 bases and at J to 1 base, leaving 3 bases not matched to a gene. Germline V gene lookup returns CDR1 LGHNA and CDR2 YNFKEQ. CDR3 length: 16 residues. For the CDR3, the DNA is TGTGCCAGCAGCCAAGACGGCAGGGGGAGCAATCAGCCCCAGCATTTT. This gives the protein CASSQDGRGSNQPQHF.

This chain uses TRBV24-1 with TRBJ2-3; 9 bases are shared with TRBD2. The CDR3 is 14 amino acids. From germline, CDR1 is KGHDR and CDR2 SFDVKD. The ends lost 4 bases at V and 7 bases at J; junction bases unmatched: 5. CDR3 coding DNA: TGTGCCACCAGTGACTCCGGGACTAGCAATACGCAGTATTTT. Amino acid sequence: CATSDSGTSNTQYF.

The chain carries TRBV4-1 and TRBJ1-4; D is unresolved. Trimming removed 4 bases at V and 3 bases at J, with 6 bases between. CDR3 length: 13 residues. From germline, CDR1 is MGHRA and CDR2 YSYEKL. The CDR3 is CASSLQPNEKLFF. The DNA of the CDR3 is TGCGCCAGCAGCCTACAGCCTAATGAAAAACTGTTTTTT.

V gene TRBV7-9 combines with J gene TRBJ2-1, with TRBD2 identical over 10 bases. The germline gives CDR1 SEHNR, CDR2 FQNEAQ (reference sequence). The CDR3 loop spans 16 amino acids. V trimming: 2 bases; J trimming: 7 bases; junction bases outside the gene matches: 8. This CDR3 reads CASSLSLAGSVNEQFF. The CDR3 coding sequence is TGTGCCAGCAGCTTATCACTAGCGGGGTCGGTGAATGAGCAGTTCTTC.

This chain links TRBV11-2 with TRBJ1-4, with a tentative D call TRBD1 (5 bases). The V end was cut by 1 base, the J end by 7 bases, with 16 bases between. Germline V gene data show CDR1 as SGHAT and CDR2 as FQNNGV. The CDR3 is made up of 16 amino acids. The CDR3 DNA reads as TGTGCCAGCAGCTTAGGGCAGGGAAGTTTGAGTGAAAAACTGTTTTTT. Its translation is CASSLGQGSLSEKLFF.